The T cell receptor beta chain under discussion was sequenced for a study of T cell clones after liver transplantation. Study at large: Samples came pre-transplant, pre-randomization before withdrawal, and post-randomization after withdrawal ended.

The protocol was immunoSEQ multiplex PCR, while the TCRdb copy is restricted to in-frame clones and leaves out a portion. This table has about 80,000 clones, about 84% appearing once. This clone was recorded only once. Antigen specificity is unknown. General observations from the study: A significant post-transplant drop in circulating graft-donor-reactive CD4 TCRbeta sequences occurred in most of the 8 subjects.

The CDR3 has 15 amino acids. Germline V gene data show CDR1 as KGHSH and CDR2 as LQKENI. The germline V and J ends were trimmed by 3 bases and 2 bases, with 8 bases remaining between them. This material consisted of CD4+ T cells from blood, taken approximately 3.5 years after liver transplant. This TCR was recovered from a human patient who received a liver transplant. T cells may partly derive from the graft donor. The V call is TRBV18, the J call TRBJ2-6, with TRBD1 as a possible D gene (5 bases). CDR3 coding DNA: TGTGCCAGCTCACCGGGGCAAACTGGGGCCAACGTCCTGACTTTC. Encoded protein: CASSPGQTGANVLTF.